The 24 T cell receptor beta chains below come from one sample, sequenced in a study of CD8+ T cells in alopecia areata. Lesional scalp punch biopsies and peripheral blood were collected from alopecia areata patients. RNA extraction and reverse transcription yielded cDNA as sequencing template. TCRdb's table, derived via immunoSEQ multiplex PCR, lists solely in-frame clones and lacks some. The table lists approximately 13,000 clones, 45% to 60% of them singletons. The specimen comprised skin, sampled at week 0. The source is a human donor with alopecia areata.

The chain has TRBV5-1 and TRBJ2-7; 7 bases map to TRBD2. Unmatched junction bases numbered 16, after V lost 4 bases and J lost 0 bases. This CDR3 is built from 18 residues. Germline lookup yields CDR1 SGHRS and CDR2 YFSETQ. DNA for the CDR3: TGCGCCAGCAGCCATCGAGCCCCTCTAGCGGACCTCTCCTACGAGCAGTACTTC. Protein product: CASSHRAPLADLSYEQYF.

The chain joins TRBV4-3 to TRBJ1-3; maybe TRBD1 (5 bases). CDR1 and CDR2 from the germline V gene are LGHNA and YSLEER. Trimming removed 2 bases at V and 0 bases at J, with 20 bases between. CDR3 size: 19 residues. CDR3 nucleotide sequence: TGCGCCAGCAGCCAACGGCTTTTGACAGTCTCCAGCTCTGGAAACACCATATATTTT. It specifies CASSQRLLTVSSSGNTIYF.

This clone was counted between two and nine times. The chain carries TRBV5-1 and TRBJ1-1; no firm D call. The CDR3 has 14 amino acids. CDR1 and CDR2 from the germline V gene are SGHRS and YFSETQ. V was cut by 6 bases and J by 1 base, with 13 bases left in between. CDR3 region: CASNSPGGNTEAFF. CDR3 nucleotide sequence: TGCGCCAGCAATTCCCCAGGCGGGAACACTGAAGCTTTCTTT.

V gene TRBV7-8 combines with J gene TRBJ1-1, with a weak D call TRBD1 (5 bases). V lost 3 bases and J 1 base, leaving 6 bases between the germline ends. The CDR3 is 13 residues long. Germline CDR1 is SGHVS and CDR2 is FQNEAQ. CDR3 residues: CASSLRGNTEAFF. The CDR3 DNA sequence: TGTGCCAGCAGCTTGAGGGGGAACACTGAAGCTTTCTTT.

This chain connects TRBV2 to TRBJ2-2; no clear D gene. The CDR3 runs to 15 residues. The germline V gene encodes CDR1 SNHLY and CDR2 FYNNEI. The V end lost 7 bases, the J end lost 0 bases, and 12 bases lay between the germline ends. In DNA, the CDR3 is TGTGCCAGCAAATATGGCTCCACGAACACCGGGGAGCTGTTTTTT. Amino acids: CASKYGSTNTGELFF.

The CDR3 nucleotides are TGTGCCAGCAGCTTAGATCCCGGGGGGAACACTGAAGCTTTCTTT. Translating it yields CASSLDPGGNTEAFF. The rearrangement uses TRBV7-2 and TRBJ1-1; TRBD1 is a possible D gene (5 bases). There are 15 residues in the CDR3. V gave up 1 base and J gave up 1 base, with 10 bases separating them. In germline, CDR1 is SGHTA, CDR2 FQGNSA.

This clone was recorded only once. The CDR3 region is CASSSLMGSQPQHF. CDR3 nucleotides: TGTGCCAGCTCCTCCCTGATGGGGAGTCAGCCCCAGCATTTT. The chain recombines TRBV18 with TRBJ1-5; D unclear. This CDR3 has 14 amino acids. Trimming left V 6 bases short and J 6 bases short, with 15 bases between. Germline CDR1 reads KGHSH; CDR2 reads LQKENI. Full variable domain (missing parts from reference TRBV18 and TRBJ1-5): NAGVMQNPRHLVRRRGQEARLRCSPMKGHSHVYWYRQLPEEGLKFMVYLQKENIIDESGMPKERFSAEFPKEGPSILRIQQVVRGDSAAYFCASSSLMGSQPQHFGDGTRLSIL.

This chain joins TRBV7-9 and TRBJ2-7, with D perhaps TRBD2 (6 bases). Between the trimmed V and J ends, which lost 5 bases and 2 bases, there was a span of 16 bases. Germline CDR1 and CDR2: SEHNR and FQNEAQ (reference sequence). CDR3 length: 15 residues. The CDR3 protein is CASSQAGSGAYEQYF. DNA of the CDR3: TGTGCCAGCAGCCAGGCGGGTAGCGGAGCCTACGAGCAGTACTTC.

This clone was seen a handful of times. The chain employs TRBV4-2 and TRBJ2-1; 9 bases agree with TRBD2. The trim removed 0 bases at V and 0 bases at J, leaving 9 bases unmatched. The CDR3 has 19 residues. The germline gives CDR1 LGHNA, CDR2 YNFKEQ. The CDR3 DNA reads TGTGCCAGCAGCCAAGAAATTAGCGGGGGAGTCATCTCCTACAATGAGCAGTTCTTC. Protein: CASSQEISGGVISYNEQFF.

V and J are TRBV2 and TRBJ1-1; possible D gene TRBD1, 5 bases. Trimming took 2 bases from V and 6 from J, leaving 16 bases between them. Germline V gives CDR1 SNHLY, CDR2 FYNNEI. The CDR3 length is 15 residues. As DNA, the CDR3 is TGTGCCAGCAGTGAATCCCAAGCAGGGTCGGCTGAAGCTTTCTTT. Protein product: CASSESQAGSAEAFF.

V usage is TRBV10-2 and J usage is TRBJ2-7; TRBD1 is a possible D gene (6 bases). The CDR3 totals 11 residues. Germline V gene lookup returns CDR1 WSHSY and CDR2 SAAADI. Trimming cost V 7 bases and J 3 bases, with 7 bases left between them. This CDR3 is CASKTGYEQYF. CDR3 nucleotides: TGCGCCAGCAAGACAGGCTACGAGCAGTACTTC.

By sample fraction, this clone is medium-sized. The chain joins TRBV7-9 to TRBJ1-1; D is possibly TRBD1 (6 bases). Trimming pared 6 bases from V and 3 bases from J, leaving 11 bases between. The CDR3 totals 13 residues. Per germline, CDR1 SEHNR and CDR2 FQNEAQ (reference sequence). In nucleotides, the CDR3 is TGTGCCAGCAGGCTACAGGGAGACACTGAAGCTTTCTTT. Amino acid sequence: CASRLQGDTEAFF.

DNA of the CDR3: TGTGCCACCCCGGACAGGGTGGGTGGCTACACCTTC. Translated, it gives CATPDRVGGYTF. J is TRBJ1-2 and V is TRBV6-6; 8 nucleotides align to TRBD1. This CDR3 contains 12 residues. The germline CDR1 and CDR2 sequences are MNHNY and SVGAGI (reference sequence). The trim removed 10 bases at V and 7 bases at J, leaving 8 bases unmatched.

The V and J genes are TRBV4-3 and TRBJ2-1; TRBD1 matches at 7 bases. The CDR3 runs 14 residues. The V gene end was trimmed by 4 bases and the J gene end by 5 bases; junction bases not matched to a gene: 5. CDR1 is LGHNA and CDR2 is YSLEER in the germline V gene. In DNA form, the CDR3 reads TGCGCCAGCAGCCCGGGACAGTTAGACAATGAGCAGTTCTTC. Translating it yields CASSPGQLDNEQFF.

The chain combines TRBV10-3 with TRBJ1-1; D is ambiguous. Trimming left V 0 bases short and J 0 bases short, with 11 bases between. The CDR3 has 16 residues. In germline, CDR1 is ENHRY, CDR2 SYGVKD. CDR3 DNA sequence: TGTGCCATCAGTGAGTCGAAGGTATCTCTGAACACTGAAGCTTTCTTT. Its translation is CAISESKVSLNTEAFF.

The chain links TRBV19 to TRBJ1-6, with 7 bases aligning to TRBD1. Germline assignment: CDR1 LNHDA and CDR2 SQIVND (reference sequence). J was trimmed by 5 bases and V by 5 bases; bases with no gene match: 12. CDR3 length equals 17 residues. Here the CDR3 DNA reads TGTGCCAGTAGTCCAGGGGGGGACGGTGATCATAATTCACCCCTCCACTTT. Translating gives CASSPGGDGDHNSPLHF.

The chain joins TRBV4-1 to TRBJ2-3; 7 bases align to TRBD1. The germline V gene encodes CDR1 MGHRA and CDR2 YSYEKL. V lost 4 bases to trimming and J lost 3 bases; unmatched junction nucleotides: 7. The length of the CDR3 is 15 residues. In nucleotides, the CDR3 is TGCGCCAGCAGCCGACCCGACAGGGAAACAGATACGCAGTATTTT. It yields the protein CASSRPDRETDTQYF.

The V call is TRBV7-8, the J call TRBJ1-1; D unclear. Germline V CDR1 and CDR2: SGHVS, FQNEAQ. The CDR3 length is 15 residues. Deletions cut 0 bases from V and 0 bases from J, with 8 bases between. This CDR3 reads CASSLATHLNTEAFF. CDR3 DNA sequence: TGTGCCAGCAGCTTAGCGACACATTTGAACACTGAAGCTTTCTTT. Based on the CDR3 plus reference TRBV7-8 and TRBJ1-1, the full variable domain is GAGVSQSPRYKVAKRGQDVALRCDPISGHVSLFWYQQALGQGPEFLTYFQNEAQLDKSGLPSDRFFAERPEGSVSTLKIQRTQQEDSAVYLCASSLATHLNTEAFFGQGTRLTVV.

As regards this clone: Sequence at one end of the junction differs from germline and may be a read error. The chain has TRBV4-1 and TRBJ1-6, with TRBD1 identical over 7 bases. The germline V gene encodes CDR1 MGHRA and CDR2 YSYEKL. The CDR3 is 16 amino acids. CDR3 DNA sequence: TGCGCCAGCAGCCGACCCTTTGAGGACAGGAATTTACCCCTCCACTTT. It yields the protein CASSRPFEDRNLPLHF.

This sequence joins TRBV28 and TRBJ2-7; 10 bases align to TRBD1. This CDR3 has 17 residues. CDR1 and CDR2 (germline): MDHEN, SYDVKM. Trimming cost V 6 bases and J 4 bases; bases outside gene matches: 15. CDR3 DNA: TGTGCCAGCAGCCCCCCGGGACAGGGGTCTCTAGCATACGAGCAGTACTTC. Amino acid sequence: CASSPPGQGSLAYEQYF.

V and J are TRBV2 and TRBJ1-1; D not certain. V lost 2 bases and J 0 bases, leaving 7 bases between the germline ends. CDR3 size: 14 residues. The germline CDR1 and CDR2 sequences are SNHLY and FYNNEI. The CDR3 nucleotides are TGTGCCAGCAGTGAATCCCCCATGAACACTGAAGCTTTCTTT. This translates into CASSESPMNTEAFF. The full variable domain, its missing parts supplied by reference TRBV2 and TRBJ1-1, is EPEVTQTPSHQVTQMGQEVILRCVPISNHLYFYWYRQILGQKVEFLVSFYNNEISEKSEIFDDQFSVERPDGSNFTLKIRSTKLEDSAMYFCASSESPMNTEAFFGQGTRLTVV.

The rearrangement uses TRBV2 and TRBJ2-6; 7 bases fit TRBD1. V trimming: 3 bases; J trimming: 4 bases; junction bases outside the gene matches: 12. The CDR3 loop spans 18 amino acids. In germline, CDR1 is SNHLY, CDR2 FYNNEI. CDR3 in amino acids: CASSEDIPTGLGANVLTF. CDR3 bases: TGTGCCAGCAGTGAGGACATTCCGACAGGGTTGGGGGCCAACGTCCTGACTTTC.

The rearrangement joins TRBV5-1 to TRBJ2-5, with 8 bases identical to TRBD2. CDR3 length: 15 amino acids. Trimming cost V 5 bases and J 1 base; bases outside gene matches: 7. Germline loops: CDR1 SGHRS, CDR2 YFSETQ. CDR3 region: CASRFAGGLQETQYF. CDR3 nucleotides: TGCGCCAGCAGATTCGCGGGGGGCCTCCAAGAGACCCAGTACTTC.

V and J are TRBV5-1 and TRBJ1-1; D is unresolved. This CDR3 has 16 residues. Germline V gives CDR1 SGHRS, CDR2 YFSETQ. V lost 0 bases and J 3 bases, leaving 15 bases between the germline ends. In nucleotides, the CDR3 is TGCGCCAGCAGCTTGGCCGGAACCCTACGGGACACTGAAGCTTTCTTT. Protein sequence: CASSLAGTLRDTEAFF.